What follows describes a single TCR beta chain. This entry belongs to a study of blood T cell repertoires in COVID-19. This CDR3 spans 18 amino acids. The V and J ends lost 0 bases and 2 bases, in that order; junction bases with no gene match: 7. Germline assignment: CDR1 LNHDA and CDR2 SQIVND (reference sequence). TCRdb keeps only in-frame clones here, not all; method: immunoSEQ multiplex PCR. The sample records 100,000 or so clones, almost 80% being singletons. This sequence originates from a man aged 65 to 85 with active or convalescent COVID-19. The chain carries TRBV19 and TRBJ2-3, with TRBD2 matching over 11 bases. Sample: peripheral blood. CDR3 region: CASSIDLGTSGPTDTQYF. The CDR3 DNA sequence: TGTGCCAGTAGTATAGACCTCGGGACTAGCGGACCCACAGATACGCAGTATTTT.